The rows below give T cell receptor beta chains drawn from one sample of a study of Graves' ophthalmopathy and Graves' hyperthyroidism. TCRdb re-derived calls from the multiplex PCR reads in MiXCR, one entry per CDR3 protein. The sample yields 300,000 to 350,000 distinct CDR3 sequences, about a sixth seen once. The sequencing input was peripheral blood. The receptors here all came from an adult man with Graves' ophthalmopathy. CDR3s include the opening cysteine and the closing phenylalanine or tryptophan.

CDR3,J,V
CASSTATAAYEQYF,TRBJ2-7,TRBV18
CASSYEGRGSYEQYF,TRBJ2-7,TRBV6-2/TRBV6-3
CAISDIRTRKETQYF,TRBJ2-5,TRBV10-3
CASSQIQASGANVLTF,TRBJ2-6,TRBV12-3/TRBV12-4
CASSFLGGNTGELFF,TRBJ2-2,TRBV6-5
CASSLVPHQYTEAFF,TRBJ1-1,TRBV7-9
CASGGGTEYEQYF,TRBJ2-7,TRBV19
CASSPSNYGYTF,TRBJ1-2,TRBV7-6
CSASSGRESGEQYF,TRBJ2-7,TRBV20-1
CASSPEESQYF,TRBJ2-5,TRBV18
CASSPGGLAGVYEQYF,TRBJ2-7,TRBV7-2
CASSFEGSGYTF,TRBJ1-2,TRBV7-2
CATSGRQSYEQYF,TRBJ2-7,TRBV24-1
CASKDGGGTETQYF,TRBJ2-5,TRBV27
CASSQVWGEETQYF,TRBJ2-5,TRBV14
CASSPTGTAGTEAFF,TRBJ1-1,TRBV12-3/TRBV12-4
CASSPAGTGPNTEAFF,TRBJ1-1,TRBV18